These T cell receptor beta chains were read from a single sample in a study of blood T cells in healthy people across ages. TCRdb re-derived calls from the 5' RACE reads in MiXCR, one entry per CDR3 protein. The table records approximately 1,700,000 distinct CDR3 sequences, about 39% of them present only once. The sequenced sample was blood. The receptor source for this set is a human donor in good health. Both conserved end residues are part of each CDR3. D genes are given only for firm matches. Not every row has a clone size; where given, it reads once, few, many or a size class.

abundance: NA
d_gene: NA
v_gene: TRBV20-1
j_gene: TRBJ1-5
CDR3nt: TGCAGTGCTAAAGAGGCCGGGTGGAGGGGCAATCAGCCCCAGCATTTT
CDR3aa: CSAKEAGWRGNQPQHF

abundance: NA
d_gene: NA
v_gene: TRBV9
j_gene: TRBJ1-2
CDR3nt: TGTGCCAGCAGCCTAACGACAAGAGGGGACTATGGCTACACCTTC
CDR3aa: CASSLTTRGDYGYTF

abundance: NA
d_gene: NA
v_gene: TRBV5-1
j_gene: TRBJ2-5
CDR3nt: TGCGCCAGCAGCTTAGGCCAGCAAACGGAGACCCAGTACTTC
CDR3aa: CASSLGQQTETQYF

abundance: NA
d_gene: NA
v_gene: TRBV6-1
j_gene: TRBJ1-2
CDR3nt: TGTGCCAGCAGTGAACTGAACATTTATGGCTACACCTTC
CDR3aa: CASSELNIYGYTF

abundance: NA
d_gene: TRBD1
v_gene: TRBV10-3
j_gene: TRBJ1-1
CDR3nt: TGTGCCATCAGTTGGGACAGTAACACTGAAGCTTTCTTT
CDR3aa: CAISWDSNTEAFF

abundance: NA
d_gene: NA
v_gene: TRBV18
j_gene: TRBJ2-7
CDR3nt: TGTGCCAGCTCACCACTAGGACAGACCTCCTACGAGCAGTACTTC
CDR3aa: CASSPLGQTSYEQYF

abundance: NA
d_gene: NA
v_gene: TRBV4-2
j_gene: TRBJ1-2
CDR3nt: TGTGCCAGCAGCCCTCCCGAGGAAACAGGGTCTGGGTTCTATGGCTACACCTTC
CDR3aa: CASSPPEETGSGFYGYTF

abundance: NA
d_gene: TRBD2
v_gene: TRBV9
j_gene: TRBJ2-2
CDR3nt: TGTGCCAGCAGCGTAGGTGCGGGAGTAAACACCGGGGAGCTGTTTTTT
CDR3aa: CASSVGAGVNTGELFF

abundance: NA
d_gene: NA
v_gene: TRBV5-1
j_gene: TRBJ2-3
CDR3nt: TGCGCCAGCACCCCAGTAAGGGCCCCAGATACGCAGTATTTT
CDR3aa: CASTPVRAPDTQYF

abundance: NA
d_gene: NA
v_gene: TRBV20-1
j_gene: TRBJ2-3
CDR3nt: TGCAGTGCTATCCCCCGGGCCCTCACTAGCACAGATACGCAGTATTTT
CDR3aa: CSAIPRALTSTDTQYF

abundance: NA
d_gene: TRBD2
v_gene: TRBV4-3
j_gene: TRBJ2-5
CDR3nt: TGCGCCAGCAGCCAACCGGGACTAGCGGACCGTTTACAAGAGACCCAGTACTTC
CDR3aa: CASSQPGLADRLQETQYF

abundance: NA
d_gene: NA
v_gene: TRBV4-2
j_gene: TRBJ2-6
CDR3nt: TGTGCCAGCAGCCAAGATTTCCGCTCTGAGGCCAACGTCCTGACTTTC
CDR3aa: CASSQDFRSEANVLTF

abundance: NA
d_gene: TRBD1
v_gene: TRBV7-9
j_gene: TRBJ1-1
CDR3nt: TGTGCCAGCAGCGCTCTGACAGGGTCCACTGAAGCTTTCTTT
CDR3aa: CASSALTGSTEAFF

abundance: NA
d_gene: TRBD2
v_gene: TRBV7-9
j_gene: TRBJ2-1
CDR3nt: TGTGCCAGCAGCGATTGGGGGCTAGCGGGGGATGAGCAGTTCTTC
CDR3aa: CASSDWGLAGDEQFF

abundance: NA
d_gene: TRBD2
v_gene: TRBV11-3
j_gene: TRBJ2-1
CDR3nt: TGTGCCAGCAGCCGGACTAGCGGGAACTCCTACAATGAGCAGTTCTTC
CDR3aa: CASSRTSGNSYNEQFF

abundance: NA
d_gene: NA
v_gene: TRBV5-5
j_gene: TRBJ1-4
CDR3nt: TGTGCCAGCAGCTTGGTTGCAGATAATGAAAAACTGTTTTTT
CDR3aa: CASSLVADNEKLFF

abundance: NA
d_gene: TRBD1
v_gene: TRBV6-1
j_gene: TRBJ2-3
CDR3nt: TGTGCCAGCAGAGCGACAGGGGGCTTGTTCGCAGATACGCAGTATTTT
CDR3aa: CASRATGGLFADTQYF

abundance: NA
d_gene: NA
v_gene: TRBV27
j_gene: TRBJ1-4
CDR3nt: TGTGCCAGCAAGTTTATCGGGGGTCGGGGATCTAATGAAAAACTGTTTTTT
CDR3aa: CASKFIGGRGSNEKLFF

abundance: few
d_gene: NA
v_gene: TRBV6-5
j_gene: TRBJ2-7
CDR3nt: TGTGCCAGCAGGGAGTTCAGCCTTGGATCCTACGAGCAGTACTTC
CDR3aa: CASREFSLGSYEQYF

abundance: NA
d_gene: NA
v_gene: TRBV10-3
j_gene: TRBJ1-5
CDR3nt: TGTGCCATCAGACAGGCTATCAATCAGCCCCAGCATTTT
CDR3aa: CAIRQAINQPQHF

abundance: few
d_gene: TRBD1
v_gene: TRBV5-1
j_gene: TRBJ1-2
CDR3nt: TGCGCCAGCAGCCCATCGACAGGGAGGCTCTATGGCTACACCTTC
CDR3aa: CASSPSTGRLYGYTF

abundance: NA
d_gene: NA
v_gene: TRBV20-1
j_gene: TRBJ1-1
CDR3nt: TGCAGTGCTAGTAGAGGGGGAAATACTGAAGCTTTCTTT
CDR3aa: CSASRGGNTEAFF

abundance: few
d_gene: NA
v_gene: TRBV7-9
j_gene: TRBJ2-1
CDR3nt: TGTGCCAGCAGCCCAATGGATGTTCCTAGATACAATGAGCAGTTCTTC
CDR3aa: CASSPMDVPRYNEQFF

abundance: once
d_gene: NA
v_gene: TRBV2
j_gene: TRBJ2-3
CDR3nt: TGTGTCAGCCCAGGGTCCGACCTTAACACAGATACGCAGTATTTT
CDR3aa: CVSPGSDLNTDTQYF

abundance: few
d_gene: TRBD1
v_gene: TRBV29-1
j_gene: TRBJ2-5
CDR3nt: TGCAGCGTTGAACGGACAGGGGTTGCCTCCACCCAGTACTTC
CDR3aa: CSVERTGVASTQYF

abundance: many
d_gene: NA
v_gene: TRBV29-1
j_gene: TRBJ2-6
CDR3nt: TGCAGCGCACAGGTTCTAGGGGCCAACGTCCTGACTTTC
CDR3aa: CSAQVLGANVLTF

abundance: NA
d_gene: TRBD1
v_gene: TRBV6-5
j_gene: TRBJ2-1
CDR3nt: TGTGCCAGCAGTTACTTCCCGGGACAGCCGAACTCCTACAATGAGCAGTTCTTC
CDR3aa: CASSYFPGQPNSYNEQFF

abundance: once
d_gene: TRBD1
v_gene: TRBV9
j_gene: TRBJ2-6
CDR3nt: TGTGCCAGCAGCGTCTGGACAGGGAAGGCTGGGGCCAACGTCCTGACTTTC
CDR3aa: CASSVWTGKAGANVLTF

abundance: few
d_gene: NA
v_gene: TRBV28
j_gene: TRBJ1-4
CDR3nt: TGTGCCAGCAACAGGGATTCAAATGAAAAACTGTTTTTT
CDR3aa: CASNRDSNEKLFF

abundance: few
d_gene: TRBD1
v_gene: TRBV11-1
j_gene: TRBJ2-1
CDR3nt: TGTGCCAGCAGCCAATTGGGGGGGACAGGGGGCAGTGAGCAGTTCTTC
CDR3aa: CASSQLGGTGGSEQFF

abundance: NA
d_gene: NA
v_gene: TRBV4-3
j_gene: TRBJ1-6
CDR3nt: TGCGCCAGCAGCCAGGGCGAGGATTCACCCCTCCACTTT
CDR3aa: CASSQGEDSPLHF

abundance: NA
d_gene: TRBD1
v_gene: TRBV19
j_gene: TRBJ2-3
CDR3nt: TGTGCCAGTAGGTCGACAGGGAGAGCAGATACGCAGTATTTT
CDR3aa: CASRSTGRADTQYF

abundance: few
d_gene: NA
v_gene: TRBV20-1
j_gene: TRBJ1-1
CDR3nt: TGCAGTGCTAGGATGGGCCACACTGAAGCTTTCTTT
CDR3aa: CSARMGHTEAFF

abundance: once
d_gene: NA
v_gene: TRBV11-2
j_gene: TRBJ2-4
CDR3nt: TGTACCAGCAGCCTACCGGTAGACATTCAGTACTTC
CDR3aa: CTSSLPVDIQYF

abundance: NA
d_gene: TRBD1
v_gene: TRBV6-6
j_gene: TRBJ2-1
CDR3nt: TGTGCCAGCAGTTACAACAGGGGGCCGGGGAATGAGCAGTTCTTC
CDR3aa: CASSYNRGPGNEQFF

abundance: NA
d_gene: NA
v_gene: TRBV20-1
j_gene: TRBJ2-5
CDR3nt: TGCAGTGCTACCGACCCGGGGGAGACCCAGTACTTC
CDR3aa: CSATDPGETQYF

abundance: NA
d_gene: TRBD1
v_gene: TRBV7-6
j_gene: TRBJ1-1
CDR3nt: TGTGCCAGCAGCCGACAGGGTACGAGCACTGAAGCTTTCTTT
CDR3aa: CASSRQGTSTEAFF

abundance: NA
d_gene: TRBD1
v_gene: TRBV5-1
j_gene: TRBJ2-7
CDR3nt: TGCGCCAGCAGCTTGGTTTACAGGGGGGAAAAAAGGGCCTACGAGCAGTACTTC
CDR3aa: CASSLVYRGEKRAYEQYF

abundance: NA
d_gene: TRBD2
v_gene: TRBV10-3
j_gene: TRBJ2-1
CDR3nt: TGTGCCATCCAGACTAGCGGGGGGGGCCTGAATGAGCAGTTCTTC
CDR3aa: CAIQTSGGGLNEQFF

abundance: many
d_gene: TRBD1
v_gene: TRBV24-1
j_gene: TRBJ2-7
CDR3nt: TGTGCCACCAGTGATCCGGGACAGGGGGACTACGAGCAGTACTTC
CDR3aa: CATSDPGQGDYEQYF

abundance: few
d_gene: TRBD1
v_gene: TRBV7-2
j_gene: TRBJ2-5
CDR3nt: TGTGCCAGCAGCATCCAGGGGGCATTAGAGACCCAGTACTTC
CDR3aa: CASSIQGALETQYF

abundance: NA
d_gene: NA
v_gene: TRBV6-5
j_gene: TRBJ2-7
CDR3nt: TGTGCCAGCAGACTCAAGGCGGGGGCCTCCTACGAGCAGTACTTC
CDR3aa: CASRLKAGASYEQYF

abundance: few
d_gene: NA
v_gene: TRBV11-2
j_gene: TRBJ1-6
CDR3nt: TGTGCCAGCAGCCACCTTCAGGTGAATTCACCCCTCCACTTT
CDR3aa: CASSHLQVNSPLHF

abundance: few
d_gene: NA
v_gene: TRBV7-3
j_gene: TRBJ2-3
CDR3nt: TGTGCCAGCAGCTCAACCCGGGAAGATACGCAGTATTTT
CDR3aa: CASSSTREDTQYF

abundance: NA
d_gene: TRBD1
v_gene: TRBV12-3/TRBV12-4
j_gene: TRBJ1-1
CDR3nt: TGTGCCAGCACCCGACCAGGGGGCCATGAAGCTTTCTTT
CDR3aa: CASTRPGGHEAFF

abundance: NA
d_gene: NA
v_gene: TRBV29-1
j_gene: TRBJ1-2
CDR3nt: TGCAGCGTCGGCTCCTCGGAGGGCTACACCTTC
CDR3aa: CSVGSSEGYTF

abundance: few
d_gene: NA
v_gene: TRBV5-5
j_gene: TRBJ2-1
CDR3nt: TGTGCCAGCAGCTTGGGGGCCCCCAGGTCTGGCAATGAGCAGTTCTTC
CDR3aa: CASSLGAPRSGNEQFF

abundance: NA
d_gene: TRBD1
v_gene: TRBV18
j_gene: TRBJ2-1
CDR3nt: TGTGCCAGCTCCCCATGTGGGACAGGGACGGATGAGCAGTTCTTC
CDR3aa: CASSPCGTGTDEQFF

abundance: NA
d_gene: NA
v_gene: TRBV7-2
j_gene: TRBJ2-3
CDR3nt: TGTGCCAGCAGCCGAGAGACAGCCAGCACAGATACGCAGTATTTT
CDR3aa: CASSRETASTDTQYF

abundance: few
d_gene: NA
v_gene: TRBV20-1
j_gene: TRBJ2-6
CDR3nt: TGCAGTGCAGAACGGGCTTCTGGGGCCAACGTCCTGACTTTC
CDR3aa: CSAERASGANVLTF

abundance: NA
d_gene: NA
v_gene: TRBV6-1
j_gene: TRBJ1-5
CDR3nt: TGTGCCAGCAGTGAACACCCCACAGGGCTTAAGCAGCCCCAGCATTTT
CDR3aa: CASSEHPTGLKQPQHF

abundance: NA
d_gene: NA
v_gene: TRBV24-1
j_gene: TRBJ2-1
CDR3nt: TGTGCCACCGGTGACAAGGACAATGAGCAGTTCTTC
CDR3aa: CATGDKDNEQFF

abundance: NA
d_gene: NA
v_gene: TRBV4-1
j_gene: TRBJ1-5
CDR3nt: TGCGCCAGCAGTAGGAGGCCCCAACTCGCGGATCAGCCCCAGCATTTT
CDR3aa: CASSRRPQLADQPQHF

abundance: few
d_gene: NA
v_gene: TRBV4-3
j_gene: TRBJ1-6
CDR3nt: TGCGCCAGCAGCCAAGATCGGGCAGGATATAATTCACCCCTCCACTTT
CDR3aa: CASSQDRAGYNSPLHF

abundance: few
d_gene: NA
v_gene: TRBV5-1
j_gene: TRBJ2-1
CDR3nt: TGCGCCAGCAGCTTGGGGTTGGACGGTGAGCAGTTCTTC
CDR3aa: CASSLGLDGEQFF

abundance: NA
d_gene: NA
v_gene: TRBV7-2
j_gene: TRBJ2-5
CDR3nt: TGTGCCAGCAGCTTAGTATCGTTGGGGGAGCAAGAGACCCAGTACTTC
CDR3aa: CASSLVSLGEQETQYF

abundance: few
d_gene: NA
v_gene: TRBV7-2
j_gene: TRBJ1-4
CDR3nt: TGTGCCAGCAGCTTAAGCGGAGGCGTCGGTAATGAAAAACTGTTTTTT
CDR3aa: CASSLSGGVGNEKLFF

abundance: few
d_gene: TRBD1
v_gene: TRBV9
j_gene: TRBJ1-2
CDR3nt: TGTGCCAGCAGCATTCATTCCGGGACAGGGGGGTACACCTTC
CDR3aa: CASSIHSGTGGYTF

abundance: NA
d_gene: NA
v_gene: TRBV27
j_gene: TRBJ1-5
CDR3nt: TGTGCCAGCAGCCCAATCCCAGGGTGCGGTCAGCCCCAGCATTTT
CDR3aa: CASSPIPGCGQPQHF